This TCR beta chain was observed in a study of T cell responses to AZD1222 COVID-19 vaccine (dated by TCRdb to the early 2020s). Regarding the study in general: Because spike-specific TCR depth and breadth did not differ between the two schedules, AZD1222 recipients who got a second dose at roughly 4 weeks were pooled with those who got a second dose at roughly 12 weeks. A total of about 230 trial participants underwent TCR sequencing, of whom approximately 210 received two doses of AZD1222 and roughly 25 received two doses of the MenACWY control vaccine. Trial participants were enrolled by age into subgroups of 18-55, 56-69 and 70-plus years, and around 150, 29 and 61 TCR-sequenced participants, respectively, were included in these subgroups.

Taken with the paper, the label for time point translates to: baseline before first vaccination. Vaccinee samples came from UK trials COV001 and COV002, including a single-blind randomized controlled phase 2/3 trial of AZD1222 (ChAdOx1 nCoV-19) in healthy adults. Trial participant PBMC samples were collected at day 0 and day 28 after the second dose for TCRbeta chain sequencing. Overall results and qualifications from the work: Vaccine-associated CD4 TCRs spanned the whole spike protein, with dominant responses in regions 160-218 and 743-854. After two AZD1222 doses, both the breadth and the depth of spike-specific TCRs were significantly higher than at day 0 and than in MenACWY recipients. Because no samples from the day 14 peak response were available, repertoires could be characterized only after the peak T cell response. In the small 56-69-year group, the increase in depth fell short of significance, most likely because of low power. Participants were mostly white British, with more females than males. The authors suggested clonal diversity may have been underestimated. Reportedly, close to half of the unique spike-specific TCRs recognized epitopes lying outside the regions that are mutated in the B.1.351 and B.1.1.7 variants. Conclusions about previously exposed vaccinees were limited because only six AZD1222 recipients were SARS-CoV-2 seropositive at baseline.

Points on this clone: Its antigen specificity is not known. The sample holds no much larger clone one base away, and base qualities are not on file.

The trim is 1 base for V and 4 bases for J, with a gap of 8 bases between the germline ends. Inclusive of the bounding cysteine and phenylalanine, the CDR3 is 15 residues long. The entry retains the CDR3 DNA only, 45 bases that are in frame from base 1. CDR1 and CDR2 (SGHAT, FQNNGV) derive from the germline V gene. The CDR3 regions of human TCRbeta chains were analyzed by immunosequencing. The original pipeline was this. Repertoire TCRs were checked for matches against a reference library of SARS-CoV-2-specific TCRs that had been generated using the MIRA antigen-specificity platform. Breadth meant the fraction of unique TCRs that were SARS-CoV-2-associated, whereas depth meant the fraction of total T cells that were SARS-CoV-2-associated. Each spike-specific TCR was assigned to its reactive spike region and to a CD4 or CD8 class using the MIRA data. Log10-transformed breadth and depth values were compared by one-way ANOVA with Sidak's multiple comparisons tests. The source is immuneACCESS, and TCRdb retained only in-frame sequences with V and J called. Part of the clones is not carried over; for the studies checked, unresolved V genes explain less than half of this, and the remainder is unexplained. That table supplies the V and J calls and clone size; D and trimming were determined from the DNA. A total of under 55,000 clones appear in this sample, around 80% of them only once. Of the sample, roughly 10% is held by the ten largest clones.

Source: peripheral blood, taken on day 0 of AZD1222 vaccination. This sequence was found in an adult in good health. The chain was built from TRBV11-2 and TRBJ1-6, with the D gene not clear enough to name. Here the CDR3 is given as CASSLGISYNSPLHF. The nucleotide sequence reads TGTGCCAGCAGCTTAGGGATCAGTTATAATTCACCCCTCCACTTT. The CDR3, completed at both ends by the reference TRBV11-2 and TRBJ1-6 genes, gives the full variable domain EAGVAQSPRYKIIEKRQSVAFWCNPISGHATLYWYQQILGQGPKLLIQFQNNGVVDDSQLPKDRFSAERLKGVDSTLKIQPAKLEDSAVYLCASSLGISYNSPLHFGNGTRLTVT.